Presented here are 29 T cell receptor beta chains from one specimen sequenced in a study of T cell repertoires in cytomegalovirus infection. These receptors' targets are unknown. TCRdb processed the reads anew with MiXCR; each CDR3 protein has one entry. The sample yields tens of thousands of distinct CDR3 sequences, under 20% seen once. The material sequenced was CD8+ T cells from cultured PBMCs, taken from culture after CMV antigen stimulation. Receptor source: a human donor in good health (CMV status not recorded). Some clones in this sample may be carry-over from other donors' samples.

This clonotype was observed at least ten times. The rearrangement joins TRBV4-3 to TRBJ1-6; 7 nucleotides match TRBD1. The V and J ends lost 1 base and 0 bases, in that order; junction bases with no gene match: 3. This CDR3 spans 17 amino acids. Germline CDR1 is LGHNA and CDR2 is YSLEER. The CDR3 spells CASSQVRGFSYNSPLHF. The DNA for the CDR3 is TGCGCCAGCAGCCAAGTCAGGGGGTTCTCCTATAATTCACCCCTCCACTTT.

On this clonotype: Possible read error: a much larger clone is one base away. The rearrangement links TRBV7-3 to TRBJ1-2; D may be TRBD1 (6 bases). V was cut by 1 base and J by 7 bases, with 13 bases left in between. The length of the CDR3 is 14 residues. CDR1 is SGHTA, CDR2 FQGTGA, per germline. DNA for the CDR3: TGTGCCAGCAGCTTAAATTCGGGGGCGCTTGGCTACACCTTC. It specifies CASSLNSGALGYTF.

For the CDR3, the DNA is TGTGCCAGCAGCCAAGGGGCAGGCCCCGGGGATACGCAGTATTTT. Translation: CASSQGAGPGDTQYF. The rearrangement uses TRBV4-2 and TRBJ2-3; D is uncertain. There are 15 residues in the CDR3. V lost 1 base to trimming and J lost 6 bases, with 14 bases between them. Per germline, CDR1 LGHNA and CDR2 YNFKEQ.

This clonotype was counted between two and nine times. The CDR3 loop reads CASSLASSGNEQFF. DNA of the CDR3: TGTGCCAGCAGCTTGGCCTCATCCGGCAATGAGCAGTTCTTC. The chain employs TRBV5-8 and TRBJ2-1; unclear D gene. The CDR3 runs 14 residues. CDR1 is SGHTS and CDR2 is YDEGEE in the germline V gene. Trimming stripped 0 bases from V and 6 bases from J, with 10 bases between.

The chain recombines TRBV14 with TRBJ1-1; D is ambiguous. From germline, CDR1 is SGHDN and CDR2 FVKESK. Trimming cost V 6 bases and J 4 bases, with 9 bases left between them. CDR3 length equals 12 residues. The DNA of the CDR3 is TGTGCCAGCAGGATGGCGTGCACTGAAGCTTTCTTT. This translates into CASRMACTEAFF.

This clonotype has only a few counts. CDR3 sequence: CASSLRRESEQYF. Here the CDR3 DNA reads TGTGCCAGCAGCTTGAGACGGGAGTCCGAGCAGTACTTC. The chain recombines TRBV7-3 with TRBJ2-7, with D possibly matching TRBD2 (6 bases). The CDR3 is 13 residues long. Germline V CDR1 and CDR2: SGHTA, FQGTGA. The germline V and J ends were trimmed by 3 bases and 6 bases, with 12 bases remaining between them.

The table lists this clonotype with a few counts. The chain employs TRBV6-2 or TRBV6-3 and TRBJ2-5; D unclear. The CDR3 consists of 13 residues. Germline CDR1 and CDR2: MNHEY and SVGEGT. The V end lost 7 bases, the J end lost 10 bases, and 19 bases lay between the germline ends. The CDR3 here is CASTPSPRAGQYF. DNA for the CDR3: TGTGCCAGCACTCCATCCCCCCGGGCAGGCCAGTACTTC.

This clonotype showed up just once. The chain carries TRBV9 and TRBJ1-1; no clear D gene. This CDR3 spans 14 amino acids. Between the trimmed V and J ends, which lost 4 bases and 1 base, there was a span of 11 bases. Looked up from germline, CDR1 is SGDLS and CDR2 is YYNGEE. The CDR3 sequence is CASSLQPENTEAFF. DNA of the CDR3: TGTGCCAGCAGCCTACAGCCCGAGAACACTGAAGCTTTCTTT.

Comment on this clonotype: This may stem from a read error, because a much larger clone lies one nucleotide away. The chain employs TRBV7-9 and TRBJ1-5; D is ambiguous. Between the trimmed V and J ends, which lost 4 bases and 3 bases, there was a span of 13 bases. CDR1 is SEHNR, CDR2 FQNEAQ, per germline (reference sequence). The CDR3 runs 15 residues. For the CDR3, the DNA is TGTGCCAGCAGCTCAACGGCTCAAGTCAATCAGCCCCAGCATTTT. This encodes CASSSTAQVNQPQHF.

This clonotype came up many times. The J gene is TRBJ2-7, the V gene TRBV15, with D uncertain. Trimming took 1 base from V and 4 from J, leaving 14 bases between them. The CDR3 spans 15 residues. The germline gives CDR1 LNHNV, CDR2 YYDKDF (reference sequence). The CDR3 region has the DNA TGTGCCACCAGCAGAGTGGGGTTAGGACCTTACGAGCAGTACTTC. It is translated as CATSRVGLGPYEQYF.

This chain links TRBV27 with TRBJ2-3; D remains unclear. The CDR3 has 12 residues. CDR1 is MNHEY, CDR2 SMNVEV, per germline (reference sequence). Trimming shortened V by 4 bases and J by 4 bases, and 6 bases separated the two germline ends. The chain's CDR3 is CASSSLADTQYF. CDR3 nucleotide sequence: TGTGCCAGCAGTTCCTTAGCAGATACGCAGTATTTT.

This clonotype was counted only a few times. The rearrangement joins TRBV29-1 to TRBJ2-2, with 7 bases aligning to TRBD2. Per the germline V gene, CDR1 is SQVTM and CDR2 is ANQGSEA. V lost 3 bases and J lost 8; bases outside the gene matches: 3. The CDR3 spans 12 residues. This chain's CDR3 is CSVDGGGGELFF. The CDR3 DNA reads TGCAGCGTTGATGGCGGGGGTGGGGAGCTGTTTTTT.

The CDR3 DNA sequence: TGTGCCAGCAGCCGACCAACTAATGAAAAACTGTTTTTT. Encoded protein: CASSRPTNEKLFF. The chain combines TRBV12-3 or TRBV12-4 with TRBJ1-4; no firm D call. The CDR3 has 13 amino acids. The germline V and J ends were trimmed by 6 bases and 0 bases, with 5 bases remaining between them.

This clonotype has only a few counts. V gene TRBV7-3 combines with J gene TRBJ2-1; D gene uncertain. V was cut by 2 bases and J by 5 bases, with 7 bases left in between. CDR1 SGHTA and CDR2 FQGTGA come from the germline V gene. The CDR3 totals 13 residues. The CDR3 DNA sequence: TGTGCCAGCAGCTTACAACCTGACAATGAGCAGTTCTTC. This encodes CASSLQPDNEQFF.

This clonotype was seen repeatedly, ten times or more. The gene calls are TRBV11-1 and TRBJ2-1, with TRBD1 matching 7 bases. CDR3 length: 15 amino acids. Germline trimming cut 2 bases from V and 5 bases from J; bases unmatched to any gene: 6. Per the germline V gene, CDR1 is SGHAT and CDR2 is FQDESV (reference sequence). The chain's CDR3 is CASSLRDSTNNEQFF. CDR3 nucleotides: TGTGCCAGCAGCTTAAGGGACAGTACCAACAATGAGCAGTTCTTC.

This clonotype was seen more than once but under ten times. The V gene is TRBV6-2 or TRBV6-3, the J gene TRBJ2-3; 9 bases fit TRBD2. The CDR3 consists of 15 residues. CDR1 MNHEY and CDR2 SVGEGT come from the germline V gene. Germline trimming cut 6 bases from V and 5 bases from J; bases unmatched to any gene: 9. CDR3 residues: CASSREGLAGDTQYF. For the CDR3, the DNA is TGTGCCAGCAGCCGGGAGGGACTAGCAGGAGATACGCAGTATTTT.

This clonotype was counted many times. J is TRBJ2-7 and V is TRBV7-8; 10 nucleotides line up with TRBD2. Per the germline V gene, CDR1 is SGHVS and CDR2 is FQNEAQ. Trimming cost V 1 base and J 1 base; bases outside gene matches: 1. This CDR3 comprises 15 residues. Here the CDR3 reads CASSLVSGRSYEQYF. Written as DNA, the CDR3 is TGTGCCAGCAGCTTAGTTAGCGGGAGGTCCTACGAGCAGTACTTC.

This clonotype was seen at least ten times. V usage is TRBV27 and J usage is TRBJ2-7; D is unclear. The CDR3 spans 14 residues. In germline, CDR1 is MNHEY, CDR2 SMNVEV (reference sequence). V lost 3 bases to trimming and J lost 0 bases, with 9 bases between them. Here the CDR3 DNA reads TGTGCCAGCAGTTTCTTCGCGGACTCCTACGAGCAGTACTTC. Translation gives CASSFFADSYEQYF.

This clonotype was detected ten times or more. The rearrangement links TRBV7-6 to TRBJ2-5, with 9 positions matching TRBD2. This CDR3 has 16 amino acids. J lost 5 bases, V lost 1 base, and 8 bases had no gene match. Germline V gene data show CDR1 as SGHVS and CDR2 as FNYEAQ. In DNA form, the CDR3 reads TGTGCCAGCAGCTTAGGGCGGCGGGAGGGCCTGGAGACCCAGTACTTC. Its protein is CASSLGRREGLETQYF.

This rearrangement joins TRBV20-1 to TRBJ2-4; TRBD2 is a possible D gene (6 bases). This CDR3 region has 14 residues. Germline loops: CDR1 DFQATT, CDR2 SNEGSKA (reference sequence). V was trimmed by 3 bases and J by 2 bases, leaving 11 bases between them. The CDR3 region has the DNA TGCAGTGCTAGCGGCGGGATAACCAAAAACATTCAGTACTTC. It yields the protein CSASGGITKNIQYF.

This clonotype was detected many times. V usage is TRBV7-2 and J usage is TRBJ2-7; a weak D match, TRBD2 (6 bases). CDR3 size: 14 residues. Germline values: CDR1 SGHTA, CDR2 FQGNSA. The germline V and J ends were trimmed by 2 bases and 3 bases, with 11 bases remaining between them. Here the CDR3 reads CASSLRQGGYEQYF. CDR3 sequence (DNA): TGTGCCAGCAGCTTAAGGCAGGGAGGCTACGAGCAGTACTTC.

This chain joins TRBV29-1 and TRBJ2-3; 10 bases are shared with TRBD2. Germline CDR1 reads SQVTM; CDR2 reads ANQGSEA. The ends lost 6 bases at V and 5 bases at J; junction bases unmatched: 2. The CDR3 loop spans 12 amino acids. The CDR3 region is CSVGTSVDTQYF. CDR3 DNA: TGCAGCGTCGGGACTAGCGTAGATACGCAGTATTTT.

This clonotype has a count of ten or more. The chain links TRBV10-3 to TRBJ2-7, with TRBD1 as a possible D gene (6 bases). Germline V gives CDR1 ENHRY, CDR2 SYGVKD. CDR3 length equals 13 residues. The V end lost 3 bases, the J end lost 2 bases, and 8 bases lay between the germline ends. The CDR3 DNA reads as TGTGCCATCAGTGATCGACAGGCCTACGAGCAGTACTTC. Translation: CAISDRQAYEQYF.

This chain joins TRBV19 and TRBJ1-5, with 7 nucleotides matching TRBD1. CDR1 and CDR2 from the germline V gene are LNHDA and SQIVND (reference sequence). There are 16 residues in the CDR3. V lost 0 bases and J lost 4; bases outside the gene matches: 6. The CDR3 bases are TGTGCCAGTAGTATAGACAGGGGGTTAGAGAATCAGCCCCAGCATTTT. As protein: CASSIDRGLENQPQHF.

The J gene is TRBJ2-7, the V gene TRBV28; 8 bases are shared with TRBD2. From germline, CDR1 is MDHEN and CDR2 SYDVKM. V gave up 6 bases and J gave up 6 bases; unmatched junction bases: 13. There are 15 residues in the CDR3. This chain's CDR3 is CASRPGLVGMGEQYF. The CDR3 DNA reads as TGTGCCAGCAGACCGGGACTAGTGGGGATGGGCGAGCAGTACTTC.

On this clonotype: A much larger clone lies a single base off, so this may be a read error. This chain joins TRBV6-1 and TRBJ2-7, with 8 bases that match TRBD1. The CDR3 length is 17 residues. The germline V gene has CDR1 MNHNS and CDR2 SASEGT. The CDR3 region has the DNA TGTGTCAGCAGTGAAGAGACGCGCGGCAGGGGGCTGGACGAGCAGTACTTC. As protein: CVSSEETRGRGLDEQYF.

To note about this clonotype: A much larger clone differs from this one at a single base, so this may be a read error. The CDR3 region has the DNA TGTGCCAGCAGGTATCGGACAGAGAACACTGAAGCTTTCTTT. Translated, it gives CASRYRTENTEAFF. The chain links TRBV6-5 to TRBJ1-1, with D possibly matching TRBD1 (6 bases). Between the trimmed V and J ends, which lost 6 bases and 1 base, there was a span of 12 bases. CDR1 and CDR2 (germline): MNHEY, SVGAGI. The CDR3 has 14 amino acids.

Note on this clonotype: A read error is possible here, since a much larger clone lies one base away. The gene calls are TRBV7-6 and TRBJ2-2; tentative D call: TRBD2 (6 bases). This CDR3 region has 18 residues. V lost 5 bases and J 5 bases, leaving 24 bases between the germline ends. Per the germline V gene, CDR1 is SGHVS and CDR2 is FNYEAQ. In DNA, the CDR3 is TGTGCCAGCAGCGCTGTTTCGAGGGACTCGCAAAGAACCGGGGAGCTGTTTTTT. Protein: CASSAVSRDSQRTGELFF.

The chain carries TRBV7-9 and TRBJ2-1; TRBD2 matches at 7 bases. The CDR3 contains 15 residues. Germline V gene sequence: CDR1 SEHNR, CDR2 FQNEAQ (reference sequence). V lost 5 bases to trimming and J lost 4 bases; unmatched junction nucleotides: 8. The DNA for the CDR3 is TGTGCCAGCAGCGGGAGCGGGGTGGGTTACAATGAGCAGTTCTTC. Amino acids: CASSGSGVGYNEQFF.